The rows below give T cell receptor beta chains drawn from one sample of a study of molecular identifiers for immune sequencing clone quantification. TCRdb reanalysed the PCR reads using MiXCR and keeps one entry per CDR3 protein. The profile covers about 640,000 distinct CDR3 sequences, with about 20% appearing a single time and roughly 0.83% taken by the ten largest. Sequencing was done on a sample of naive CD8+ T cells from blood, with Jurkat cell RNA spiked in. Receptor source: a human donor in good health. Some libraries in this study had Jurkat cell RNA spiked in. Each CDR3 is given with its conserved first and last residue. A D gene is named only where the DNA matches it firmly. For some rows the clone size is stated as once, few or many, or as a class when expanded; others skip it.

J: TRBJ2-7; V: TRBV20-1; size: many; D: .; CDR3: CSARDPGEVGVEQYF; DNA: TGCAGTGCTAGAGATCCAGGGGAGGTTGGGGTCGAGCAGTACTTC
J: TRBJ2-7; V: TRBV20-1; size: many; D: .; CDR3: CSARAGGQGLFYEQYF; DNA: TGCAGTGCTAGAGCGGGAGGCCAGGGGCTTTTCTACGAGCAGTACTTC
J: TRBJ1-1; V: TRBV7-9; size: .; D: .; CDR3: CASSLIDPSPTEAFF; DNA: TGTGCCAGCAGCTTGATAGATCCCTCCCCCACTGAAGCTTTCTTT
J: TRBJ2-7; V: TRBV7-9; size: .; D: TRBD1; CDR3: CASSRDRDRATYEQYF; DNA: TGTGCCAGCAGCAGAGACCGGGACAGGGCAACATACGAGCAGTACTTC
J: TRBJ2-3; V: TRBV7-9; size: many; D: .; CDR3: CASSPKGPNTDTQYF; DNA: TGTGCCAGCAGCCCTAAGGGACCAAACACAGATACGCAGTATTTT
J: TRBJ2-6; V: TRBV6-2/TRBV6-3; size: many; D: .; CDR3: CASSYSRSGHYSGANVLTF; DNA: TGTGCCAGCAGTTACTCGAGATCGGGACATTACTCTGGGGCCAACGTCCTGACTTTC
J: TRBJ2-7; V: TRBV5-1; size: many; D: .; CDR3: CASSDSFYEQYF; DNA: TGCGCCAGCAGTGACAGTTTTTACGAGCAGTACTTC
J: TRBJ2-3; V: TRBV30; size: many; D: .; CDR3: CAWSAFTDTQYF; DNA: TGTGCCTGGAGCGCGTTCACAGATACGCAGTATTTT
J: TRBJ2-3; V: TRBV5-6; size: many; D: .; CDR3: CASSFTPQITDTQYF; DNA: TGTGCCAGCAGCTTTACACCACAAATCACAGATACGCAGTATTTT
J: TRBJ1-2; V: TRBV14; size: few; D: .; CDR3: CASSQEGLAGAYGYTF; DNA: TGTGCCAGCAGCCAAGAAGGTTTGGCAGGGGCCTATGGCTACACCTTC
J: TRBJ1-1; V: TRBV5-4; size: few; D: .; CDR3: CASTPPGRTEAFF; DNA: TGTGCCAGCACCCCACCGGGGAGGACTGAAGCTTTCTTT
J: TRBJ2-3; V: TRBV7-9; size: many; D: TRBD2; CDR3: CASSLGRGAGALTDTQYF; DNA: TGTGCCAGCAGCTTAGGTCGCGGAGCGGGGGCACTCACAGATACGCAGTATTTT
J: TRBJ1-5; V: TRBV9; size: many; D: TRBD1; CDR3: CASSAGQGNGVPQHF; DNA: TGTGCCAGCAGCGCGGGACAGGGTAACGGAGTGCCCCAGCATTTT
J: TRBJ1-3; V: TRBV20-1; size: many; D: TRBD1; CDR3: CSARTGQGNTIYF; DNA: TGCAGTGCCCGGACAGGGCAGGGAAACACCATATATTTT
J: TRBJ2-3; V: TRBV11-2; size: many; D: TRBD1; CDR3: CASSFFQGGTDTQYF; DNA: TGTGCCAGCAGCTTTTTCCAGGGGGGCACAGATACGCAGTATTTT
J: TRBJ2-3; V: TRBV7-9; size: many; D: .; CDR3: CASSLASSADTQYF; DNA: TGTGCCAGCAGCTTAGCATCCTCGGCAGATACGCAGTATTTT
J: TRBJ2-1; V: TRBV24-1; size: few; D: .; CDR3: CATSDSGTTGYNEQFF; DNA: TGTGCCACCAGTGATTCTGGGACGACAGGATACAATGAGCAGTTCTTC
J: TRBJ2-2; V: TRBV15; size: .; D: TRBD1; CDR3: CATRDRRENTGELFF; DNA: TGTGCCACCCGGGACAGACGGGAGAACACCGGGGAGCTGTTTTTT
J: TRBJ2-7; V: TRBV6-2/TRBV6-3; size: many; D: TRBD1; CDR3: CASSYLGQTYEQYF; DNA: TGTGCCAGCAGTTACCTGGGACAGACCTACGAGCAGTACTTC
J: TRBJ2-3; V: TRBV2; size: many; D: TRBD1; CDR3: CASRGPRDRGPDTQYF; DNA: TGTGCCAGCAGAGGCCCCAGGGACAGGGGTCCAGATACGCAGTATTTT
J: TRBJ1-2; V: TRBV4-3; size: many; D: .; CDR3: CASSPGRDGYTF; DNA: TGCGCCAGCAGCCCAGGTCGTGATGGCTACACCTTC
J: TRBJ2-7; V: TRBV7-9; size: .; D: .; CDR3: CASSPVRTVRMSEQYF; DNA: TGTGCCAGCAGCCCCGTTAGGACGGTCCGTATGAGCGAGCAGTACTTC
J: TRBJ2-5; V: TRBV7-6; size: many; D: TRBD2; CDR3: CASSFGGGEETQYF; DNA: TGTGCCAGCAGCTTTGGCGGGGGGGAAGAGACCCAGTACTTC
J: TRBJ2-5; V: TRBV29-1; size: many; D: .; CDR3: CSALRDNQETQYF; DNA: TGCAGCGCTCTCCGGGACAACCAAGAGACCCAGTACTTC
J: TRBJ2-7; V: TRBV30; size: .; D: .; CDR3: CAWSVWDQAYEQYF; DNA: TGTGCCTGGAGTGTATGGGATCAGGCCTACGAGCAGTACTTC
J: TRBJ2-4; V: TRBV11-2; size: many; D: .; CDR3: CASSLAWNIQYF; DNA: TGTGCCAGCAGCTTGGCCTGGAACATTCAGTACTTC
J: TRBJ2-7; V: TRBV5-1; size: .; D: .; CDR3: CASSLPGALDEQYF; DNA: TGCGCCAGCAGCTTGCCGGGGGCATTGGACGAGCAGTACTTC
J: TRBJ1-4; V: TRBV7-9; size: few; D: .; CDR3: CASSFQDDEKLFF; DNA: TGTGCCAGCAGCTTTCAGGATGATGAAAAACTGTTTTTT
J: TRBJ2-1; V: TRBV11-3; size: few; D: TRBD2; CDR3: CASSSGGGGVDEQFF; DNA: TGTGCCAGCAGCTCTGGTGGCGGGGGAGTCGATGAGCAGTTCTTC
J: TRBJ2-3; V: TRBV7-9; size: many; D: TRBD2; CDR3: CASSLGTGGITDTQYF; DNA: TGTGCCAGCAGCTTAGGCACGGGGGGGATTACAGATACGCAGTATTTT
J: TRBJ2-5; V: TRBV28; size: few; D: .; CDR3: CASSSQKSGTYFETQYF; DNA: TGTGCCAGCAGTTCACAAAAATCCGGGACCTACTTCGAGACCCAGTACTTC
J: TRBJ2-7; V: TRBV27; size: .; D: .; CDR3: CAGSTRGPYEQYF; DNA: TGTGCCGGCAGTACCCGGGGACCCTACGAGCAGTACTTC
J: TRBJ2-3; V: TRBV6-6; size: many; D: .; CDR3: CASSIPFLGDRTDTQYF; DNA: TGTGCCAGCAGCATACCGTTTCTTGGGGACCGCACAGATACGCAGTATTTT
J: TRBJ2-5; V: TRBV7-2; size: many; D: .; CDR3: CASSLWYGIQETQYF; DNA: TGTGCCAGCAGCTTATGGTACGGGATCCAAGAGACCCAGTACTTC
J: TRBJ2-4; V: TRBV12-3/TRBV12-4; size: many; D: TRBD2; CDR3: CASRVAGGGNIQYF; DNA: TGTGCCAGCAGGGTAGCGGGGGGCGGAAACATTCAGTACTTC
J: TRBJ1-2; V: TRBV28; size: many; D: .; CDR3: CASSLHDNYGYTF; DNA: TGTGCCAGCAGTTTACATGATAACTATGGCTACACCTTC
J: TRBJ2-7; V: TRBV5-1; size: few; D: .; CDR3: CASSSVQASYEQYF; DNA: TGCGCCAGCAGCTCTGTACAGGCTTCCTACGAGCAGTACTTC
J: TRBJ2-3; V: TRBV5-1; size: many; D: .; CDR3: CASSSTGLTTDTQYF; DNA: TGCGCCAGCAGCTCAACCGGACTCACCACAGATACGCAGTATTTT
J: TRBJ2-7; V: TRBV28; size: many; D: .; CDR3: CASSLLFYEQYF; DNA: TGTGCCAGCAGTTTGCTTTTCTACGAGCAGTACTTC
J: TRBJ2-2; V: TRBV30; size: few; D: .; CDR3: CAWSMGGITGELFF; DNA: TGTGCCTGGAGTATGGGCGGGATCACCGGGGAGCTGTTTTTT
J: TRBJ1-6; V: TRBV27; size: many; D: .; CDR3: CASSPIAVRSPGNSPLHF; DNA: TGTGCCAGCAGTCCCATAGCGGTTCGGTCACCGGGGAATTCACCCCTCCACTTT
J: TRBJ1-5; V: TRBV29-1; size: many; D: TRBD1; CDR3: CSVIQGDSNQPQHF; DNA: TGCAGCGTGATACAGGGGGATAGCAATCAGCCCCAGCATTTT
J: TRBJ2-7; V: TRBV4-1; size: many; D: TRBD1; CDR3: CASSQDEQGDEQYF; DNA: TGCGCCAGCAGCCAAGACGAACAGGGGGACGAGCAGTACTTC
J: TRBJ2-3; V: TRBV9; size: many; D: TRBD2; CDR3: CASSVEGLADYTDTQYF; DNA: TGTGCCAGCAGCGTAGAAGGACTAGCGGATTACACAGATACGCAGTATTTT
J: TRBJ1-5; V: TRBV28; size: many; D: .; CDR3: CASSLAGIYHF; DNA: TGTGCCAGCAGTTTAGCGGGAATTTATCATTTT
J: TRBJ2-5; V: TRBV4-2; size: few; D: TRBD2; CDR3: CASSLLQTGLAGGETQYF; DNA: TGTGCCAGCAGTCTCCTGCAAACCGGACTAGCGGGAGGAGAGACCCAGTACTTC
J: TRBJ2-1; V: TRBV7-2; size: many; D: .; CDR3: CASSLSVYNEQFF; DNA: TGTGCCAGCAGCCTATCAGTATACAATGAGCAGTTCTTC
J: TRBJ1-3; V: TRBV9; size: .; D: TRBD1; CDR3: CATSQGPYSGNTIYF; DNA: TGTGCCACGTCACAGGGGCCCTACTCTGGAAACACCATATATTTT
J: TRBJ2-4; V: TRBV28; size: many; D: .; CDR3: CASTDQGKNIQYF; DNA: TGTGCCAGCACGGACCAGGGGAAAAACATTCAGTACTTC
J: TRBJ2-7; V: TRBV4-1; size: .; D: .; CDR3: CASSQAPAYEQYF; DNA: TGCGCCAGCAGCCAAGCGCCGGCCTACGAGCAGTACTTC
J: TRBJ2-7; V: TRBV19; size: many; D: .; CDR3: CASSIQGTYEQYF; DNA: TGTGCCAGTAGTATACAGGGAACCTACGAGCAGTACTTC
J: TRBJ2-5; V: TRBV28; size: .; D: .; CDR3: CASSPTSGVLETQYF; DNA: TGTGCCAGCAGTCCGACATCAGGGGTTTTGGAGACCCAGTACTTC